These 24 T cell receptor beta chains came from one sample sequenced in a study of CD8 T cells in Susac syndrome. The RNA, about 0.45 to 1 ug, was put through reverse transcription using random hexamers. In TCRdb, the immunoSEQ multiplex PCR reads were re-called with MiXCR into one record per CDR3 protein. Of 180,000 or so distinct CDR3 sequences in the sample, roughly 95% were seen once. The sequencing sample was made of CD4+ T cells from PBMCs. The receptors shown here come from a human donor with multiple sclerosis.

This sequence joins TRBV7-9 and TRBJ2-5, with D tentatively TRBD2 (5 bases). The germline V and J ends were trimmed by 5 bases and 5 bases, with 15 bases remaining between them. This CDR3 is built from 14 residues. The V gene's germline CDR1 is SEHNR and CDR2 FQNEAQ (reference sequence). CDR3 sequence (DNA): TGTGCCAGCAGCCCACAGCGGATTCCGGAGACCCAGTACTTC. This gives the protein CASSPQRIPETQYF.

V is TRBV18 and J is TRBJ2-5, with D unresolved. The CDR3 has 12 residues. Trimming removed 6 bases from V and 1 base from J, with 6 bases in between. CDR1 and CDR2 from the germline V gene are KGHSH and LQKENI. The CDR3 loop reads CASSPGQETQYF. The CDR3 nucleotides are TGTGCCAGCTCCCCAGGCCAAGAGACCCAGTACTTC.

This chain joins TRBV28 and TRBJ2-7; TRBD1 aligns across 8 bases. V lost 6 bases to trimming and J lost 3 bases; unmatched junction nucleotides: 10. Germline values: CDR1 MDHEN, CDR2 SYDVKM. The CDR3 is 15 residues long. The CDR3: CASRDSDREDYEQYF. CDR3 sequence (DNA): TGTGCCAGCAGAGATTCGGACAGGGAAGACTACGAGCAGTACTTC.

This clonotype has a handful of counts. This sequence joins TRBV29-1 and TRBJ2-1; D might be TRBD2 (6 bases). The CDR3 spans 11 residues. CDR1 and CDR2 from the germline V gene are SQVTM and ANQGSEA. Trimming shortened V by 6 bases and J by 6 bases, and 9 bases separated the two germline ends. The CDR3 reads CSVDSGNEQFF. The CDR3 DNA is TGCAGCGTCGATAGCGGCAATGAGCAGTTCTTC.

The V and J genes are TRBV30 and TRBJ1-4, with TRBD1 as a possible D gene (6 bases). Germline CDR1 and CDR2: GTSNPN and SVGIG (reference sequence). The CDR3 has 13 residues. V lost 3 bases and J lost 10, with 15 bases in between. CDR3 DNA: TGTGCCTGGAGAGGACAGCTTCACTTAAAACTGTTTTTT. Protein product: CAWRGQLHLKLFF.

This chain connects TRBV30 to TRBJ1-6, with unresolved D. V was pared by 4 bases and J by 7 bases, with 8 bases between. The CDR3 runs 12 residues. The germline V gene encodes CDR1 GTSNPN and CDR2 SVGIG (reference sequence). The CDR3 loop reads CAWNTQNSPLHF. The CDR3 coding sequence is TGTGCCTGGAACACACAGAATTCACCCCTCCACTTT. The variable domain in full, with the rest retrieved from reference TRBV30 and TRBJ1-6, is SQTIHQWPATLVQPVGSPLSLECTVEGTSNPNLYWYRQAAGRGLQLLFYSVGIGQISSEVPQNLSASRPQDRQFILSSKKLLLSDSGFYLCAWNTQNSPLHFGNGTRLTVT.

The V gene is TRBV20-1, the J gene TRBJ2-3, with TRBD2 matching 8 bases. Germline CDR1 and CDR2: DFQATT and SNEGSKA (reference sequence). After removal of 1 base from V and 2 bases from J, the junction contained 5 bases not matched to a gene. The CDR3 spans 15 residues. CDR3 region: CSARGGSGVTDTQYF. CDR3 coding DNA: TGCAGTGCTAGAGGAGGTAGCGGGGTCACAGATACGCAGTATTTT.

The rearrangement joins TRBV15 to TRBJ2-2; D is tentatively TRBD1 or TRBD2 (5 bases each). This CDR3 region has 13 residues. The V gene's germline CDR1 is LNHNV and CDR2 YYDKDF (reference sequence). Trimming shortened V by 10 bases and J by 7 bases, and 16 bases separated the two germline ends. The CDR3 DNA follows: TGTGCCATAGGGAGACAGAACGACGGGGAGCTGTTTTTT. Protein product: CAIGRQNDGELFF. Variable domain in full (rest from reference TRBV15 and TRBJ2-2): DAMVIQNPRYQVTQFGKPVTLSCSQTLNHNVMYWYQQKSSQAPKLLFHYYDKDFNNEADTPDNFQSRRPNTSFCFLDIRSPGLGDTAMYLCAIGRQNDGELFFGEGSRLTVL.

J is TRBJ1-3 and V is TRBV5-1; D uncertain. V was clipped by 0 bases and J by 0 bases, with 4 bases between them. Germline V gene sequence: CDR1 SGHRS, CDR2 YFSETQ. The CDR3 loop spans 14 amino acids. The CDR3 nucleotides read TGCGCCAGCAGCTTGGGGAACTCTGGAAACACCATATATTTT. This sequence encodes CASSLGNSGNTIYF.

The rearrangement joins TRBV12-3 or TRBV12-4 to TRBJ1-3; TRBD1 might be the D (5 bases). The CDR3 sequence is 17 residues long. Trimming removed 6 bases from V and 0 bases from J, with 18 bases in between. This chain's CDR3 is CASSLKTMGVSGNTIYF. The DNA for the CDR3 is TGTGCCAGCAGCTTAAAAACAATGGGGGTCTCTGGAAACACCATATATTTT.

V usage is TRBV20-1 and J usage is TRBJ2-5; D gene uncertain. V was clipped by 4 bases and J by 2 bases, with 8 bases between them. Germline-derived CDR1 and CDR2 are DFQATT and SNEGSKA (reference sequence). The CDR3 runs 12 residues. The CDR3 bases are TGCAGTGCTAAACGAGGACAAGAGACCCAGTACTTC. This gives the protein CSAKRGQETQYF.

The chain carries TRBV15 and TRBJ1-1; no clear D. Germline assignment: CDR1 LNHNV and CDR2 YYDKDF (reference sequence). This CDR3 is 13 amino acids long. Trimming shortened V by 1 base and J by 5 bases, and 8 bases separated the two germline ends. DNA for the CDR3: TGTGCCACCAGCAGAGTACTGGGGACTGAAGCTTTCTTT. This translates into CATSRVLGTEAFF.

This chain joins TRBV20-1 and TRBJ2-1; 11 bases align to TRBD2. V shed 4 bases, J shed 9 bases, and the junction held 11 bases outside the gene matches. Germline V gene data show CDR1 as DFQATT and CDR2 as SNEGSKA (reference sequence). The CDR3 is 15 residues long. This CDR3 is CSATHSGGARVEQFF. As DNA, the CDR3 is TGCAGTGCTACTCATAGCGGGGGGGCGCGGGTTGAGCAGTTCTTC.

The rearrangement uses TRBV25-1 and TRBJ1-2; tentatively, D is TRBD1 (5 bases). The CDR3 contains 13 residues. The germline V gene has CDR1 MGHDK and CDR2 SYGVNS. V was shortened by 4 bases and J by 6 bases, with 12 bases between the two germline ends. CDR3 in DNA: TGTGCCAGCAGTGTTCGGGGGAAGGATGGCTACACCTTC. Protein product: CASSVRGKDGYTF.

The chain combines TRBV6-4 with TRBJ2-1; maybe TRBD2 (6 bases). V was cut by 4 bases and J by 7 bases, with 14 bases left in between. This CDR3 has 14 residues. Looked up from germline, CDR1 is MRHNA and CDR2 is SNTAGT. In nucleotides, the CDR3 is TGTGCCAGCAGTGGCGGGGCTCCGGGGAATGAGCAGTTCTTC. Protein: CASSGGAPGNEQFF.

The J gene is TRBJ2-1, the V gene TRBV20-1, with D perhaps assigned TRBD1 or TRBD2 (5 bases each). Germline CDR1 and CDR2: DFQATT and SNEGSKA (reference sequence). The CDR3 runs to 16 residues. Trimming left V 4 bases short and J 0 bases short, with 16 bases between. DNA for the CDR3: TGCAGTGCTAACTTTTGGGACGCCAGCTCCTACAATGAGCAGTTCTTC. This sequence encodes CSANFWDASSYNEQFF.

The DNA for the CDR3 is TGCAGCGTTGAAAGCTTGGTCAAAAACACTGAAGCTTTCTTT. Its protein is CSVESLVKNTEAFF. V usage is TRBV29-1 and J usage is TRBJ1-1; D is unclear. Germline V CDR1 and CDR2: SQVTM, ANQGSEA. CDR3 size: 14 residues. V was cut by 2 bases and J by 2 bases, with 12 bases left in between.

The chain is built from TRBV20-1 and TRBJ1-1; no definite D call. V gave up 0 bases and J gave up 0 bases, with 11 bases separating them. Germline CDR1 is DFQATT and CDR2 is SNEGSKA (reference sequence). CDR3 length equals 15 residues. DNA of the CDR3: TGCAGTGCTAGAGATCTAAAGGGAGTGAACACTGAAGCTTTCTTT. Translation gives CSARDLKGVNTEAFF.

The chain has TRBV6-5 and TRBJ2-7, with D possibly being TRBD1 (6 bases). Germline CDR1 is MNHEY and CDR2 is SVGAGI. Between the trimmed V and J ends, which lost 6 bases and 4 bases, there was a span of 13 bases. This CDR3 contains 13 residues. For the CDR3, the DNA is TGTGCCAGCAGACCACAGGGTCGGTACGAGCAGTACTTC. The encoded protein is CASRPQGRYEQYF.

The V call is TRBV20-1, the J call TRBJ1-4; D not resolved. The germline V and J ends were trimmed by 0 bases and 7 bases, with 15 bases remaining between them. Germline V gives CDR1 DFQATT, CDR2 SNEGSKA (reference sequence). This CDR3 comprises 15 residues. This chain's CDR3 is CSARDRSGRVEKLFF. The CDR3 DNA sequence: TGCAGTGCTAGAGATAGAAGCGGGAGGGTTGAAAAACTGTTTTTT.

The gene calls are TRBV12-3 or TRBV12-4 and TRBJ1-1; D remains unclear. Trimming stripped 1 base from V and 5 bases from J, with 8 bases between. There are 13 residues in the CDR3. CDR3 amino acids: CASSLVGATEAFF. Here the CDR3 DNA reads TGTGCCAGCAGTTTAGTGGGTGCGACTGAAGCTTTCTTT.

The genes are TRBV29-1 and TRBJ1-1; tentatively, D is TRBD1 (5 bases). This CDR3 is 14 amino acids long. Germline V gene lookup returns CDR1 SQVTM and CDR2 ANQGSEA. V was pared by 4 bases and J by 0 bases, with 12 bases between. The CDR3 DNA follows: TGCAGCGTTGGGGTGACAGTTATGAACACTGAAGCTTTCTTT. Residues: CSVGVTVMNTEAFF.

This chain connects TRBV30 to TRBJ2-7; maybe TRBD1 (6 bases). This CDR3 comprises 13 residues. Germline values: CDR1 GTSNPN, CDR2 SVGIG (reference sequence). V was pared by 3 bases and J by 6 bases, with 15 bases between. As DNA, the CDR3 is TGTGCCTGGAGCTGGACAGAACTGCGCGAGCAGTACTTC. Translated, it gives CAWSWTELREQYF.

The chain carries TRBV29-1 and TRBJ2-5, with 8 bases fitting TRBD1. Germline CDR1 SQVTM, CDR2 ANQGSEA. CDR3 length: 13 residues. The V gene end was trimmed by 3 bases and the J gene end by 7 bases; junction bases not matched to a gene: 7. The CDR3 sequence is CSVEGQVVGTQYF. Here the CDR3 DNA reads TGCAGCGTTGAGGGACAGGTAGTGGGGACCCAGTACTTC.